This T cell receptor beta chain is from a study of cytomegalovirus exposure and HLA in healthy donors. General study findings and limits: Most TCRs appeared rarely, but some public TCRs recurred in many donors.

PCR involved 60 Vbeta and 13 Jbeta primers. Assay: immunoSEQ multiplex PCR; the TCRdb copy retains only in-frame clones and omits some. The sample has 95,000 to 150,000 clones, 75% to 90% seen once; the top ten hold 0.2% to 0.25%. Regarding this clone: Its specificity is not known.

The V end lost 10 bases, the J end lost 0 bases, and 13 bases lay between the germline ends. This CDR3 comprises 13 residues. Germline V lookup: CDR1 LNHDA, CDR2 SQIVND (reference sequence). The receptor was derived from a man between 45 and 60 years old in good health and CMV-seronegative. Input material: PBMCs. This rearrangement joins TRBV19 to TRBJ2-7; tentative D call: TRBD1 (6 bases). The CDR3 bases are TGTGCCACCCAGGGGCAAAACTCCTACGAGCAGTACTTC. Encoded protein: CATQGQNSYEQYF. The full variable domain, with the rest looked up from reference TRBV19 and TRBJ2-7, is DGGITQSPKYLFRKEGQNVTLSCEQNLNHDAMYWYRQDPGQGLRLIYYSQIVNDFQKGDIAEGYSVSREKKESFPLTVTSAQKNPTAFYLCATQGQNSYEQYFGPGTRLTVT.